The sequence of this TCR beta chain was determined in a study of CD8 T cells in ankylosing spondylitis. Study-level findings and limits: A motif in TCR beta, a set of several highly homologous variants, appeared characteristic of ankylosing spondylitis blood. A number of the motif variants had already been described in reactive arthritis synovial fluid and blood. Significantly higher representation of disease-linked clones was reported for matched ankylosing spondylitis synovial fluid. Disease-associated clones were CD8+ and fairly uncommon in peripheral blood.

At least ten counts were recorded for this clonotype. Antigen specificity is unknown. TCRdb independently ran MiXCR on the 5' RACE reads; one entry per CDR3 protein. Here the sample spans approximately 540,000 distinct CDR3 sequences, 9.5% to 15% being singletons. Trimming shortened V by 4 bases and J by 8 bases, and 11 bases separated the two germline ends. CDR3 length: 13 amino acids. The germline V gene encodes CDR1 KGHDR and CDR2 SFDVKD. This chain joins TRBV24-1 and TRBJ2-1; D may be TRBD1 (6 bases). The clonotype was recovered from a male donor with ankylosing spondylitis. Sequenced input: blood, either unsorted or a sorted T cell fraction (not recorded which). This chain's CDR3 is CATSDSHRDEQFF. The CDR3, as DNA: TGTGCCACCAGTGACTCCCACAGGGATGAGCAGTTCTTC.